This paragraph covers one TCR beta chain sequence. This clonotype was observed many times. The antigen it recognizes is unknown. No per-base quality is available; no much larger clone lies one base away. This entry is derived from a study of T cell repertoires in cytomegalovirus infection (dated by TCRdb to the late 2010s). A note on the overall study: Donor HLA type was relevant to the analysis, as public TCR beta signatures indicated carriage of CMV infection together with the matching HLA type.

The listed sequencing device is Illumina HiSeq 1500. TCRdb reprocessed the public reads (quality trimming at Q25 with fastp, clone calling with MiXCR) and kept in-frame beta chains. Identical CDR3 protein sequences are pooled into one entry, listed with their most common genes and DNA. This sample has some 250,000 distinct CDR3 sequences in its table, and roughly 9.1% of those were observed once. More than 13% of the sample lies in the top ten. V is reduced by 2 bases and J by 0 bases, leaving a spacing of 11 bases between them. For CDR1 and CDR2, the germline V gene lists SGHVS and FNYEAQ. From the cysteine through the phenylalanine, the CDR3 covers 17 amino acids. Of the read, only the CDR3 DNA is kept; its 51 bases are in frame from base 1. Points the paper makes about the study in general: In both this cohort and an independent cohort of 350 to 400 donors, the cumulative frequency of public TCR beta family members distinguished carriers of CMV infection plus the relevant HLA type. The ex vivo response was dominated by HLA-C-restricted CMV-specific TCR beta clonotypes, which also provided the single most frequent clonotype in two of eight donors.

This receptor was taken from a human donor in good health (CMV status not recorded). Some clones in this sample may be carry-over from other donors' samples. Rearrangement joined TRBV7-6 to TRBJ2-6; no confident D gene assignment can be made. The sample comprised PBMCs. The nucleotide sequence reads TGTGCCAGCAGCTTATCGAACGGTCCCTCTGGGGCCAACGTCCTGACTTTC. It is translated as CASSLSNGPSGANVLTF.